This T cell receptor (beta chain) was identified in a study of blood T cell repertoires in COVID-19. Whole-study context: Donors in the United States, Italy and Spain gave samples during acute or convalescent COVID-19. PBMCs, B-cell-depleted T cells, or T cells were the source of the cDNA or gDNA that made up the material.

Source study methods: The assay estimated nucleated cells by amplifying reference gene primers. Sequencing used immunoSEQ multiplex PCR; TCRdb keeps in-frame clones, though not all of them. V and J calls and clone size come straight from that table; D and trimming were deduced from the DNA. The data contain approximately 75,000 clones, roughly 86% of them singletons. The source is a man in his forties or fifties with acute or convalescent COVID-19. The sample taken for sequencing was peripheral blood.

CDR3 residues: CASSLTPRGSRSYNEQFF. CDR3 sequence (DNA): TGCGCCAGCAGCTTGACCCCCCGCGGAAGTCGGTCCTACAATGAGCAGTTCTTC. This sequence joins TRBV5-1 and TRBJ2-1; D is unclear. CDR3 size: 18 residues. V was shortened by 1 base and J by 1 base, with 18 bases between the two germline ends. The V gene's germline CDR1 is SGHRS and CDR2 YFSETQ.